This TCR beta chain is from a study of T-cell memory formation after mild COVID-19. A remark on this clonotype: Its target is unknown.

From germline, CDR1 is MNHNS and CDR2 SASEGT. Trimming took off 2 bases at V and 13 bases at J, with 21 bases between the two ends. The CDR3 length is 15 residues. TCRdb re-called the 5' RACE reads with MiXCR, one entry per CDR3 protein. This table holds about 560,000 distinct CDR3 sequences, 15% to 20% found once. General observations from the study: Among clones contracting day 15 to 85, CD4/CD8 was balanced, whereas later expanders leaned CD4+. There were some responding clones in pre-infection memory, which suggested that cross-reactive memory had joined. The main location of contracting CD4+ clones was CM and EM, and that of contracting CD8+ clones was EMRA.

This receptor was identified in an adult woman who had mild COVID-19 (a few samples of this study predate the infection). Cell type and time point are not known. V and J are TRBV6-1 and TRBJ1-5; tentative D call: TRBD1 (5 bases). The source material was PBMCs or a T cell subset sorted from them (not recorded which). As DNA, the CDR3 is TGTGCCAGCAGTGAAAGGGTCATCCGGGACCCCCAACAGCATTTT. This gives the protein CASSERVIRDPQQHF.